Here is one TCR beta chain with its context. Its antigen is still unknown. The sample is drawn from a study of T-cell memory formation after mild COVID-19. About the study: Largely donor-specific sequence clusters came from a couple of donors. General observations from the study: Among CD4+ contracting clones, most were CM and EM, and CD8+ ones EMRA.

Using its own MiXCR run on the 5' RACE reads, TCRdb lists one record per CDR3 protein. The sample has some 350,000 distinct CDR3 sequences; under 15% are singletons. The germline V gene encodes CDR1 LNHDA and CDR2 SQIVND (reference sequence). V lost 6 bases and J lost 4; bases outside the gene matches: 8. The CDR3 loop spans 15 amino acids. This sequence originates from a man in his late teens or twenties who had mild COVID-19 (a few samples of this study predate the infection). Cell type and time point are not known. This chain uses TRBV19 with TRBJ1-2; 10 nucleotides agree with TRBD1. Sequencing used PBMCs or a T cell subset sorted from them (not recorded which). The CDR3 DNA sequence: TGTGCCAGTAGCGCGACAGGGGGCGAACCCTATGGCTACACCTTC. Its translation: CASSATGGEPYGYTF.